This T cell receptor beta chain was recorded in a study of chemoradiotherapy in HPV16-positive cancers. Assay used: immunoSEQ multiplex PCR; TCRdb lists only in-frame clones, some missing. The data show roughly 9,800 clones, roughly 88% seen once. Germline V gene sequence: CDR1 SNHLY, CDR2 FYNNEI. This CDR3 spans 15 amino acids. The trim removed 3 bases at V and 1 base at J, leaving 3 bases unmatched. The chain employs TRBV2 and TRBJ2-3, with 8 nucleotides matching TRBD2. This material consisted of blood, taken from a patient who underwent chemoradiotherapy. The receptor was isolated from a human donor with HPV-associated anogenital cancer. This CDR3 reads CASSDPAGGTDTQYF. Here the CDR3 DNA reads TGTGCCAGCAGTGACCCAGCGGGGGGCACAGATACGCAGTATTTT.